Sequencing of this TCR beta chain was carried out in a study of preoperative IRX-2 immunotherapy in early breast cancer. The table came from immunoSEQ multiplex PCR; TCRdb's copy has only in-frame clones and leaves some out. The sample holds about 19,000 clones, just under 85% seen once. CDR1 is LNHDA and CDR2 is SQIVND in the germline V gene (reference sequence). Trimming removed 9 bases from V and 4 bases from J; junction bases left unmatched: 13. The CDR3 covers 16 residues. Treatment: preoperative locoregional IRX-2 cytokine immunotherapy. Patients received preoperative, locoregional IRX-2 cytokine immunotherapy in a phase Ib study.

The chain has TRBV19 and TRBJ2-2, with TRBD1 matching over 8 bases. The sequences come from lymph node tissue, collected after IRX-2 immunotherapy. This TCR came from a human donor with breast cancer. CDR3 amino acids: CASSLRTGLGTGELFF. The DNA of the CDR3 is TGTGCCAGCTCCTTACGGACAGGGCTTGGCACCGGGGAGCTGTTTTTT.